This T cell receptor beta chain was retrieved from a study of T cell responses to AZD1222 COVID-19 vaccine. Assay used: immunoSEQ multiplex PCR; TCRdb lists only in-frame clones, some missing. The table lists about 130,000 clones, around 87% of them singletons. Germline-derived CDR1 and CDR2 are SGHRS and YFSETQ. The V end lost 4 bases, the J end lost 6 bases, and 29 bases lay between the germline ends. This CDR3 contains 18 residues. The chain links TRBV5-1 to TRBJ2-7; D may be TRBD1 (5 bases). The receptor's source is an adult in good health. The source was peripheral blood, collected on day 0 of AZD1222 vaccination. This chain's CDR3 is CASSQQRFRGAPDLEQYF. CDR3 coding DNA: TGCGCCAGCAGCCAACAACGGTTCCGTGGGGCGCCCGACCTCGAGCAGTACTTC.